The source of this T cell receptor (beta chain) is a study of somatic mutations in cytotoxic T cells in rheumatoid arthritis. The protocol was immunoSEQ multiplex PCR, while the TCRdb copy is restricted to in-frame clones and leaves out a portion. The table records 15,000 to 20,000 clones, 80% to 85% of them present only once. The germline V gene has CDR1 KGHSH and CDR2 LQKENI. CDR3 length equals 16 residues. V was trimmed by 3 bases and J by 0 bases, leaving 14 bases between them. V usage is TRBV18 and J usage is TRBJ1-2, with D uncertain. The receptor comes from an adult with rheumatoid arthritis. The specimen was CD8+ T cells sorted from blood. The CDR3 DNA is TGTGCCAGCTCACCTTATGACCCGAGAACTAACTATGGCTACACCTTC. This sequence encodes CASSPYDPRTNYGYTF.